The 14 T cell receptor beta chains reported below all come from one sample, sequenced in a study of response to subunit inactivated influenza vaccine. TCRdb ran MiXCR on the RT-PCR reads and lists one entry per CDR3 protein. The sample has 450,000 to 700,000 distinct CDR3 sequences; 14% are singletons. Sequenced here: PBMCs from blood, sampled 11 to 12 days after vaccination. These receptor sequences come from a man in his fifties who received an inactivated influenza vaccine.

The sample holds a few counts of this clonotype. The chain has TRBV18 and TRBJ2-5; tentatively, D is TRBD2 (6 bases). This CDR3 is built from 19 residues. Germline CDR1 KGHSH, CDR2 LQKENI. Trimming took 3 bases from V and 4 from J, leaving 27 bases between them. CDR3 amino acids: CASSPLSLLAGQRAETQYF. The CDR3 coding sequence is TGTGCCAGCTCACCTCTCTCCCTACTAGCAGGACAACGCGCAGAGACCCAGTACTTC.

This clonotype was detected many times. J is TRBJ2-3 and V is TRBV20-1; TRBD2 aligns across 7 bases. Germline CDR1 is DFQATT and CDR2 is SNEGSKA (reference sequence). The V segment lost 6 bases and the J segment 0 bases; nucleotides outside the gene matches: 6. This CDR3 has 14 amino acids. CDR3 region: CSANRGGSTDTQYF. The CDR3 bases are TGCAGTGCAAACCGCGGGGGAAGCACAGATACGCAGTATTTT.

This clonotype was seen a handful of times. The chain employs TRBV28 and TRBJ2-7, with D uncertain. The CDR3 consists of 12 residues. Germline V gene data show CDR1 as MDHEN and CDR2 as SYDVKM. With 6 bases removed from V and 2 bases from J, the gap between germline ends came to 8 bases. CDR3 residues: CASSPLPYEQYF. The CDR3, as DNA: TGTGCCAGCAGCCCCCTCCCCTACGAGCAGTACTTC.

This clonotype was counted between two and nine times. The CDR3 reads CASSRSGASYEQYF. The DNA for the CDR3 is TGTGCCAGCAGCAGAAGCGGGGCCTCCTACGAGCAGTACTTC. The chain joins TRBV11-2 to TRBJ2-7, with 7 bases aligning to TRBD2. CDR3 size: 14 residues. The V segment lost 5 bases and the J segment 0 bases; nucleotides outside the gene matches: 4. In germline, CDR1 is SGHAT, CDR2 FQNNGV.

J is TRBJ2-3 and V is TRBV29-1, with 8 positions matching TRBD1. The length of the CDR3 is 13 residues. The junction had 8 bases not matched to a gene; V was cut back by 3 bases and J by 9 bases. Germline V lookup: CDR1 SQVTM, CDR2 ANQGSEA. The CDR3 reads CSVDLRQGRTQYF. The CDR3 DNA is TGCAGCGTTGATCTGCGACAGGGGAGGACGCAGTATTTT.

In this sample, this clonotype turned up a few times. CDR3 bases: TGTGCCAGCAGTTTCGGACTAGCGGGAGTGAGGGAGCAGTACTTC. Translation gives CASSFGLAGVREQYF. The chain recombines TRBV28 with TRBJ2-7; 13 nucleotides line up with TRBD2. The length of the CDR3 is 15 residues. Germline CDR1 MDHEN, CDR2 SYDVKM. Trimming removed 3 bases from V and 7 bases from J; junction bases left unmatched: 6. The full variable domain, in which reference TRBV28 and TRBJ2-7 provide the parts outside the CDR3, is DVKVTQSSRYLVKRTGEKVFLECVQDMDHENMFWYRQDPGLGLRLIYFSYDVKMKEKGDIPEGYSVSREKKERFSLILESASTNQTSMYLCASSFGLAGVREQYFGPGTRLTVT.

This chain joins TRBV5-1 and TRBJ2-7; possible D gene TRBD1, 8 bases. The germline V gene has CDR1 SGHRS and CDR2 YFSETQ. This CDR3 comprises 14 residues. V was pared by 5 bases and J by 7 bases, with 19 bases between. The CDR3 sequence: CASSSTGGRVEQYF. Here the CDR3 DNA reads TGCGCCAGCAGTTCTACAGGGGGGAGGGTTGAGCAGTACTTC.

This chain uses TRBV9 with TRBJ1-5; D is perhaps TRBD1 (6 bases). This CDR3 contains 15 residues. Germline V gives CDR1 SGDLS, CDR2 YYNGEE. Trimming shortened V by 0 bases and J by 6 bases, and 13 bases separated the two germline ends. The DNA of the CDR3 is TGTGCCAGCAGCGTAGATGTGGGGGCCGGTCAGCCCCAGCATTTT. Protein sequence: CASSVDVGAGQPQHF.

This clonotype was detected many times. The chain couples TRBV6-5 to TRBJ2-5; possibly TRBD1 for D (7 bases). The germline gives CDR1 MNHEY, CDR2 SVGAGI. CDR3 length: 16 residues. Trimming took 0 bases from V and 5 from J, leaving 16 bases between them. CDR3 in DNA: TGTGCCAGCAGTTACTCGTTGACAGGGACTGCGGAGACCCAGTACTTC. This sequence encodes CASSYSLTGTAETQYF.

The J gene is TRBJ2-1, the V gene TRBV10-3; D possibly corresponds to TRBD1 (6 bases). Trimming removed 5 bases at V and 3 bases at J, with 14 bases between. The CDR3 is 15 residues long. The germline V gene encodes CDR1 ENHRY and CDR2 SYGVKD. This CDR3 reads CAISSIEGDYNEQFF. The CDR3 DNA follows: TGTGCCATCAGTTCGATAGAGGGGGACTACAATGAGCAGTTCTTC.

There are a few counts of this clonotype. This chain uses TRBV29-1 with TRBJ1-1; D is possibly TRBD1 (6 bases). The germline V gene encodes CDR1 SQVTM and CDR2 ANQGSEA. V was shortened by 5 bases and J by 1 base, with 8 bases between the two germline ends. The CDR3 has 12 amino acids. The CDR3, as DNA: TGCAGCGTTCAACAGGGGAACACTGAAGCTTTCTTT. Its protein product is CSVQQGNTEAFF.

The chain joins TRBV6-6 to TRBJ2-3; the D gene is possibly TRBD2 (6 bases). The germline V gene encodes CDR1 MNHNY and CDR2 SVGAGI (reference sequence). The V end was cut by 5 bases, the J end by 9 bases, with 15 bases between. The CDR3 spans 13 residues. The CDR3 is CASSTQAGITQYF. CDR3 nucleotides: TGTGCCAGCAGTACCCAGGCGGGGATCACGCAGTATTTT.

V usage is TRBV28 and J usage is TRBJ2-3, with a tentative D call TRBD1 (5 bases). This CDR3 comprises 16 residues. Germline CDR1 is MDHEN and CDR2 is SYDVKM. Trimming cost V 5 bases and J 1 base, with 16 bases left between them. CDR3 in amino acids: CASSPAGSGGTDTQYF. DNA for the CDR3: TGTGCCAGCAGTCCAGCAGGGTCGGGCGGCACAGATACGCAGTATTTT.

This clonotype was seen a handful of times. Written as DNA, the CDR3 is TGTGCCAGCAGTCTAACATACAGGGGCGAGCAGTACTTC. Translation gives CASSLTYRGEQYF. The chain carries TRBV28 and TRBJ2-7; 7 nucleotides agree with TRBD1. The CDR3 is 13 amino acids. V was pared by 5 bases and J by 6 bases, with 7 bases of the junction left unmatched. Germline V gene data show CDR1 as MDHEN and CDR2 as SYDVKM.